Each of the 7 T cell receptor beta chains below was sequenced from the same sample in a study of cytomegalovirus exposure and HLA in healthy donors. PCR involved 60 Vbeta and 13 Jbeta primers. Sequencing was performed with immunoSEQ multiplex PCR; in TCRdb, only in-frame clones are kept and a portion is missing. The listing contains 220,000 or so clones. Sequenced: PBMCs. The receptors here all came from a girl aged 2 to 9 in good health and CMV-seropositive.

This rearrangement joins TRBV1 to TRBJ2-7; the table assigns TRBD2, which was not confirmed against the DNA. TRBV1 is noted as a pseudogene. The CDR3 is made up of 17 amino acids. Here the CDR3 reads CTSSQDLPSGRAYEQYF. Here the CDR3 DNA reads TGCACCAGCAGCCAAGATCTTCCTAGCGGGAGGGCCTACGAGCAGTACTTC.

The J gene is TRBJ2-2, the V gene TRBV2; tentatively, D is TRBD2 (6 bases). CDR1 is SNHLY, CDR2 FYNNEI, per germline. Trimming shortened V by 5 bases and J by 2 bases, and 9 bases separated the two germline ends. The CDR3 spans 14 residues. The CDR3 protein is CASSRDLNTGELFF. DNA of the CDR3: TGTGCCAGCAGTCGGGACTTAAACACCGGGGAGCTGTTTTTT.

The chain employs TRBV6-5 and TRBJ2-1; D unresolved. CDR1 MNHEY and CDR2 SVGAGI come from the germline V gene. CDR3 length: 16 residues. V was clipped by 2 bases and J by 7 bases, with 18 bases between them. The CDR3: CASSYGHLSALNEQFF. The CDR3 DNA reads TGTGCCAGCAGTTACGGGCACCTTTCCGCCCTTAATGAGCAGTTCTTC.

The chain couples TRBV18 to TRBJ1-4; no reliable D call. Trimming shortened V by 3 bases and J by 1 base, and 6 bases separated the two germline ends. The CDR3 sequence is 14 residues long. Looked up from germline, CDR1 is KGHSH and CDR2 is LQKENI. The CDR3 nucleotides are TGTGCCAGCTCACCGGGGAGAACTAATGAAAAACTGTTTTTT. Translated: CASSPGRTNEKLFF.

The rearrangement joins TRBV28 to TRBJ2-6, with 11 positions matching TRBD1. V trimming: 3 bases; J trimming: 0 bases; junction bases outside the gene matches: 4. Germline V lookup: CDR1 MDHEN, CDR2 SYDVKM. The CDR3 loop spans 18 amino acids. The CDR3 loop is CASSFAGTGGSGANVLTF. The CDR3 nucleotides are TGTGCCAGCAGTTTCGCCGGGACAGGGGGCTCTGGGGCCAACGTCCTGACTTTC.

This rearrangement joins TRBV6-1 to TRBJ1-1, with 7 bases fitting TRBD1. CDR1 MNHNS and CDR2 SASEGT come from the germline V gene. The CDR3 has 16 amino acids. The V and J ends lost 1 base and 3 bases, in that order; junction bases with no gene match: 8. CDR3 region: CASSEDRGIGDTEAFF. DNA for the CDR3: TGTGCCAGCAGTGAAGACAGGGGAATAGGAGACACTGAAGCTTTCTTT.

The V gene is TRBV12-5, the J gene TRBJ1-2; D ambiguous. Trimming stripped 2 bases from V and 5 bases from J, with 9 bases between. Germline V gene lookup returns CDR1 LGHNT and CDR2 FRNRAP. This CDR3 spans 13 amino acids. This chain's CDR3 is CASGLFPGYGYTF. The DNA for the CDR3 is TGTGCTAGTGGTTTGTTCCCGGGTTATGGCTACACCTTC.